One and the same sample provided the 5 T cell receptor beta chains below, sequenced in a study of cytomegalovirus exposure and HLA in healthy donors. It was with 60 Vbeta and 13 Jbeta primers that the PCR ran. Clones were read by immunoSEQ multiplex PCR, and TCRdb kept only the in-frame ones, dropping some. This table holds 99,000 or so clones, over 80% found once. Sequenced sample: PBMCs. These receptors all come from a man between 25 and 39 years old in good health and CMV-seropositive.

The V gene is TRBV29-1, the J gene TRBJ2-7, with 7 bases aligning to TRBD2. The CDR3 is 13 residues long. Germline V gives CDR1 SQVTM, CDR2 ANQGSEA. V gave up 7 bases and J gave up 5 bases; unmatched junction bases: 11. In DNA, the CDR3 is TGCAGCGCCCTGGGACTACGGGGCCACGAGCAGTACTTC. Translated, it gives CSALGLRGHEQYF.

Here the CDR3 DNA reads TGTGCCAGCAGCCCGAGCGCTGGAAACACCATATATTTT. This codes for CASSPSAGNTIYF. This chain links TRBV4-2 with TRBJ1-3; D is ambiguous. The CDR3 sequence is 13 residues long. V lost 4 bases and J lost 2, with 6 bases in between. Germline V gene sequence: CDR1 LGHNA, CDR2 YNFKEQ.

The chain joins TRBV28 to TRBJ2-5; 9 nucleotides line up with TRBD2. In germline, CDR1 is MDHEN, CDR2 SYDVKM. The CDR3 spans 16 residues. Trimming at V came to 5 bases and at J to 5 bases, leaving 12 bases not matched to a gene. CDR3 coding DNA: TGTGCCAGCAGTCCCCGTGGTAGCGGGGGTCAGGAGACCCAGTACTTC. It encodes CASSPRGSGGQETQYF.

The CDR3 nucleotides read TGTGCCAGCAGGGCCGGGACAGGGGTTTACTATGGCTACACCTTC. Encoded protein: CASRAGTGVYYGYTF. This chain joins TRBV28 and TRBJ1-2, with 10 bases fitting TRBD1. CDR3 size: 15 residues. CDR1 MDHEN and CDR2 SYDVKM come from the germline V gene. J lost 3 bases, V lost 6 bases, and 7 bases had no gene match.

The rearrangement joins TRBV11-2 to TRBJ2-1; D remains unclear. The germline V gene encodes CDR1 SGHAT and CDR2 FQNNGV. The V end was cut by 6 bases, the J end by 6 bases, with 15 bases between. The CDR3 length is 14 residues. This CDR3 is CASRTFSTPNEQFF. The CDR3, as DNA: TGTGCCAGCAGAACTTTCTCAACCCCCAATGAGCAGTTCTTC. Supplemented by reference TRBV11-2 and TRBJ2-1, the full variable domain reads EAGVAQSPRYKIIEKRQSVAFWCNPISGHATLYWYQQILGQGPKLLIQFQNNGVVDDSQLPKDRFSAERLKGVDSTLKIQPAKLEDSAVYLCASRTFSTPNEQFFGPGTRLTVL.